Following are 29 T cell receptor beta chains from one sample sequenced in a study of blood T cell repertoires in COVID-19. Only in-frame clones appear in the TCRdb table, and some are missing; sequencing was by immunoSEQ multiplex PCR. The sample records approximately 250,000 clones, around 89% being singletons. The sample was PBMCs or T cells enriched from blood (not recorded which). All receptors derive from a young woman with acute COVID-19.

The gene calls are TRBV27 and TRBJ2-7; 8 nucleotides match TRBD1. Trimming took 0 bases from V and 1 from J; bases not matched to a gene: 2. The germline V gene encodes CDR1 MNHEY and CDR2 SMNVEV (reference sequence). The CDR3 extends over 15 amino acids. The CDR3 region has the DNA TGTGCCAGCAGTTTATCAACAGGGGGTTCCTACGAGCAGTACTTC. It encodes CASSLSTGGSYEQYF.

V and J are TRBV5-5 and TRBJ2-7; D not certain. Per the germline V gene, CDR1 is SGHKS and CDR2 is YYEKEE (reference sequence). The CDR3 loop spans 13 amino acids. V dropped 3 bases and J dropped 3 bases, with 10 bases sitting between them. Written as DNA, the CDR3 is TGTGCCAGCAGCTCGACTCATCACTACGAGCAGTACTTC. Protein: CASSSTHHYEQYF.

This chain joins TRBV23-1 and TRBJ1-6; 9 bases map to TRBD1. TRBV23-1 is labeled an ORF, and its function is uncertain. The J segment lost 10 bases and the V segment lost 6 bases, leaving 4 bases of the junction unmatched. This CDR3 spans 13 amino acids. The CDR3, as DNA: TGCGCCAGCAGGGGACAGGGTTTGTCACCCCTCCACTTT. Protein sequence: CASRGQGLSPLHF.

For the CDR3, the DNA is TGTGCCAGCAGCTTAATTGGGGGCAGTTCCCATGAGCAGTTCTTC. Protein sequence: CASSLIGGSSHEQFF. The chain couples TRBV7-9 to TRBJ2-1; D perhaps matches TRBD1 (6 bases). This CDR3 is built from 15 residues. V lost 2 bases and J lost 8, with 16 bases in between. Per the germline V gene, CDR1 is SEHNR and CDR2 is FQNEAQ (reference sequence).

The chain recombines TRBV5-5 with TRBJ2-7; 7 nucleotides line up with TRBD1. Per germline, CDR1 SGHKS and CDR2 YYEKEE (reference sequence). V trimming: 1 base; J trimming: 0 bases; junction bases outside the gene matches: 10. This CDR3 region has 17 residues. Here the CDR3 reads CASSLPQRTGASYEQYF. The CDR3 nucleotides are TGTGCCAGCAGCTTGCCCCAGCGAACAGGGGCCTCCTACGAGCAGTACTTC. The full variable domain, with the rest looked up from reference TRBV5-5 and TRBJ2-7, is DAGVTQSPTHLIKTRGQQVTLRCSPISGHKSVSWYQQVLGQGPQFIFQYYEKEERGRGNFPDRFSARQFPNYSSELNVNALLLGDSALYLCASSLPQRTGASYEQYFGPGTRLTVT.

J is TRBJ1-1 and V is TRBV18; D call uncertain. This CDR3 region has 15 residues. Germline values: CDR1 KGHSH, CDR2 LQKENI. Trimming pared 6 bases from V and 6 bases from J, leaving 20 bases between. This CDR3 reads CASSALVLLRAEAFF. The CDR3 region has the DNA TGTGCCAGCTCGGCCTTGGTCCTACTGAGGGCTGAAGCTTTCTTT.

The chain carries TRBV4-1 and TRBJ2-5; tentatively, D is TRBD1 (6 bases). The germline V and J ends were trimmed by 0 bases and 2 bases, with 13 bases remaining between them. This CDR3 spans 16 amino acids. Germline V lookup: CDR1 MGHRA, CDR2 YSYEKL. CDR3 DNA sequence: TGCGCCAGCAGCCAAGAGCCAGGGGCTTATCAAGAGACCCAGTACTTC. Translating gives CASSQEPGAYQETQYF.

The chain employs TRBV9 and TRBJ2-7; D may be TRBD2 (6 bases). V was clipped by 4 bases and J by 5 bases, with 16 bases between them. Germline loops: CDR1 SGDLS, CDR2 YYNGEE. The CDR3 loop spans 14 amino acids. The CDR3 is CASSPEGGRHEQYF. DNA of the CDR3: TGTGCCAGCAGCCCCGAAGGAGGGCGGCACGAGCAGTACTTC.

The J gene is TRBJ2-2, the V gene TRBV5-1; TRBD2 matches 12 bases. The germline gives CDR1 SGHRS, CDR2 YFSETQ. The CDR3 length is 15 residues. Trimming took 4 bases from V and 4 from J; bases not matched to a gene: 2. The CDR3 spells CASSLTSGSTGELFF. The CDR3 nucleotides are TGCGCCAGCAGCCTGACTAGCGGGAGCACCGGGGAGCTGTTTTTT.

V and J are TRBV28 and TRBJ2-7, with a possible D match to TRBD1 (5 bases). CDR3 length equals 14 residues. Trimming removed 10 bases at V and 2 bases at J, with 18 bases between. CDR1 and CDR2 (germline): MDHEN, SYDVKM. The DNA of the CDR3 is TGTGCCACCCGGAGCCCACAGGCCCCCTACGAGCAGTACTTC. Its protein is CATRSPQAPYEQYF.

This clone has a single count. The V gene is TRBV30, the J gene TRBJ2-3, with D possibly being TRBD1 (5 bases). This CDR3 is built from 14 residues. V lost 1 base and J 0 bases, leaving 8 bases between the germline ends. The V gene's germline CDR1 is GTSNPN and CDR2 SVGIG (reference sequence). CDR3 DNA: TGTGCCTGGAGTGGCGGACAAAGCACAGATACGCAGTATTTT. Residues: CAWSGGQSTDTQYF. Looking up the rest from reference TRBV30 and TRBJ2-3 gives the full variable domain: SQTIHQWPATLVQPVGSPLSLECTVEGTSNPNLYWYRQAAGRGLQLLFYSVGIGQISSEVPQNLSASRPQDRQFILSSKKLLLSDSGFYLCAWSGGQSTDTQYFGPGTRLTVL.

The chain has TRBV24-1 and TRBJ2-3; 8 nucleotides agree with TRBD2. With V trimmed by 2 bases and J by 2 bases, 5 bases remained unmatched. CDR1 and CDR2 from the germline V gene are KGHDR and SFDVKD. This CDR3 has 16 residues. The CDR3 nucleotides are TGTGCCACCAGTGATTCCGGTAGCGGGGACACAGATACGCAGTATTTT. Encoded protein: CATSDSGSGDTDTQYF.

The CDR3 region is CASSTDRGDGYTF. CDR3 coding DNA: TGTGCCAGCAGCACGGACAGGGGAGATGGCTACACCTTC. The V call is TRBV7-6, the J call TRBJ1-2, with 9 positions matching TRBD1. CDR1 is SGHVS, CDR2 FNYEAQ, per germline. The CDR3 has 13 residues. The trim removed 5 bases at V and 6 bases at J, leaving 4 bases unmatched.

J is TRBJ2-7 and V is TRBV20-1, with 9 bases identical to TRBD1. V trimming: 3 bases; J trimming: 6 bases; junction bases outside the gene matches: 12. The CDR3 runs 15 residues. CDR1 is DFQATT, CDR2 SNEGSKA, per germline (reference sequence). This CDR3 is CSASRPGQGPGEQYF. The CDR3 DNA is TGCAGTGCTAGTAGGCCAGGACAGGGGCCGGGCGAGCAGTACTTC.

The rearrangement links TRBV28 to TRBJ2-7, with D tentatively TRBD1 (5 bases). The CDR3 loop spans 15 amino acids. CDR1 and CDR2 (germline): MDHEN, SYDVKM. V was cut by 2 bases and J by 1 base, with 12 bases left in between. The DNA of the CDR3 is TGTGCCAGCAGTTTACGTCGACAGAAATCCTACGAGCAGTACTTC. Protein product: CASSLRRQKSYEQYF. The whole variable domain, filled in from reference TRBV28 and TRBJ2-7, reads DVKVTQSSRYLVKRTGEKVFLECVQDMDHENMFWYRQDPGLGLRLIYFSYDVKMKEKGDIPEGYSVSREKKERFSLILESASTNQTSMYLCASSLRRQKSYEQYFGPGTRLTVT.

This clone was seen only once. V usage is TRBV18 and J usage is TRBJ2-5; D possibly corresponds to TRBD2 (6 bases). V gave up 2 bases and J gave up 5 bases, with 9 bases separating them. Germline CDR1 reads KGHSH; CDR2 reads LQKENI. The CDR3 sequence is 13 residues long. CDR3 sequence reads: CASSPTGVETQYF. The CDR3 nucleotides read TGTGCCAGCTCACCAACGGGGGTTGAGACCCAGTACTTC.

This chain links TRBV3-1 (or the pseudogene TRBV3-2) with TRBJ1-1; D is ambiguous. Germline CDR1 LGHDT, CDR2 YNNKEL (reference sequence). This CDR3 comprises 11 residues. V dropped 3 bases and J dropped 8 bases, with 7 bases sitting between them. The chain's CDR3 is CASSHEGEAFF. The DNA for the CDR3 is TGTGCCAGCAGCCACGAGGGAGAAGCTTTCTTT.

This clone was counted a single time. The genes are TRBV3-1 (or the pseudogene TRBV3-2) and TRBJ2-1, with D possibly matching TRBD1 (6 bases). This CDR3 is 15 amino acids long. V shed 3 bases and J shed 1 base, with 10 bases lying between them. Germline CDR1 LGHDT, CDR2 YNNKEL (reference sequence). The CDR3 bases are TGTGCCAGCAGCCAGTCACAGGGTTCCTACAATGAGCAGTTCTTC. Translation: CASSQSQGSYNEQFF.

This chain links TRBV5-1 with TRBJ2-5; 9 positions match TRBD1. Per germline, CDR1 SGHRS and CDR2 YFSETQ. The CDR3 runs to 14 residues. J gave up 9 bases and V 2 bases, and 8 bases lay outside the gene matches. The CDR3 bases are TGCGCCAGCAGCTTCCCGGGACAGGGAAACCCCCAGTACTTC. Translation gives CASSFPGQGNPQYF. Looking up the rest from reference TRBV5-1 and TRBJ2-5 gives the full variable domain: KAGVTQTPRYLIKTRGQQVTLSCSPISGHRSVSWYQQTPGQGLQFLFEYFSETQRNKGNFPGRFSGRQFSNSRSEMNVSTLELGDSALYLCASSFPGQGNPQYFGPGTRLLVL.

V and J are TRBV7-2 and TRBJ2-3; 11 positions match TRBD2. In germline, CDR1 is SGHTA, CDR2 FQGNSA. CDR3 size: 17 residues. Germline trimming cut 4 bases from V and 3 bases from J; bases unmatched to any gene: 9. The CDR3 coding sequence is TGTGCCAGCAGCTCAACTGGGGGACTAGCGGTGACAGATACGCAGTATTTT. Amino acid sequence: CASSSTGGLAVTDTQYF.

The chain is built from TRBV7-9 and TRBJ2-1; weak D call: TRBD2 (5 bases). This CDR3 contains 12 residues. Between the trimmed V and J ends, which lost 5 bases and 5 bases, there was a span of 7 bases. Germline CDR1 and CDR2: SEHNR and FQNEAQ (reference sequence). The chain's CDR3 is CASSPADNEQFF. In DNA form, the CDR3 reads TGTGCCAGCAGCCCAGCGGACAATGAGCAGTTCTTC.

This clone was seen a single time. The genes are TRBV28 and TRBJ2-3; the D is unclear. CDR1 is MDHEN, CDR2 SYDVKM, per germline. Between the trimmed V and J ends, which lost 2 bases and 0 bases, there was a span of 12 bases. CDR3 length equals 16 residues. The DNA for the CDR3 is TGTGCCAGCAGTTTACCCGGGTACGCTAGCACAGATACGCAGTATTTT. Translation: CASSLPGYASTDTQYF.

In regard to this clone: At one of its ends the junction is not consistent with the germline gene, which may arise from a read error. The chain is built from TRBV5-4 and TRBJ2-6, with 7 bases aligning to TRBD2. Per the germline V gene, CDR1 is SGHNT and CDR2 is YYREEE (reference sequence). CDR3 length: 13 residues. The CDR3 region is CGGSSSGANVLTF. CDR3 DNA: TGCGGGGGGAGTAGCTCTGGGGCCAACGTCCTGACTTTC. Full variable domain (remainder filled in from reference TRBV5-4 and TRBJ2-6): ETGVTQSPTHLIKTRGQQVTLRCSSQSGHNTVSWYQQALGQGPQFIFQYYREEENGRGNFPPRFSGLQFPNYSSELNVNALELDDSALYLCGGSSSGANVLTFGAGSRLTVL.

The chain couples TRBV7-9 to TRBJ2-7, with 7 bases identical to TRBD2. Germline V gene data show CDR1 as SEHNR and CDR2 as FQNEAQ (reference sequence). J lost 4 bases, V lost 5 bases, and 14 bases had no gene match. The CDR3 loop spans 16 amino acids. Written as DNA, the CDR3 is TGTGCCAGCAGCCCCGAAGTTCGACTAGCCGGATACGAGCAGTACTTC. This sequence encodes CASSPEVRLAGYEQYF.

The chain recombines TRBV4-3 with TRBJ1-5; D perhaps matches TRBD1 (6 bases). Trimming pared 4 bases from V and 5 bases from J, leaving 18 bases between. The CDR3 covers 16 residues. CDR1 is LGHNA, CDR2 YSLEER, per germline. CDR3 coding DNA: TGCGCCAGCAGCCCTAGGGGGAGGGGCGACGATCAGCCCCAGCATTTT. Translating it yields CASSPRGRGDDQPQHF.

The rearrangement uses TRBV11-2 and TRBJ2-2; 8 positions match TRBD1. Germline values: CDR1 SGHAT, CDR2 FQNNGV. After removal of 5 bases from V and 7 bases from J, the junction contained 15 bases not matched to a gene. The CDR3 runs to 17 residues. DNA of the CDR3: TGTGCCAGCAGCACAATGGTCAGGGGGCGGAGATACGGGGAGCTGTTTTTT. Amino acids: CASSTMVRGRRYGELFF.

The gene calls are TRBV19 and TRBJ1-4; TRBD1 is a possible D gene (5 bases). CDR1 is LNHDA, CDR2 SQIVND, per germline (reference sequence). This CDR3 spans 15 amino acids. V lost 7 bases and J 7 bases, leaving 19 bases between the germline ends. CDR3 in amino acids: CASTTRGGGVEKLFF. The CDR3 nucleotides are TGTGCCAGTACCACTCGTGGGGGAGGAGTTGAAAAACTGTTTTTT.

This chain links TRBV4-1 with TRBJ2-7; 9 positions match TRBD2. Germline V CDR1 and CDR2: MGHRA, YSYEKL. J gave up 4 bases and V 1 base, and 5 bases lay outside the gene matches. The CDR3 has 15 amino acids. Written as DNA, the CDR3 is TGCGCCAGCAGCCAAGCTCGTCTAGCGGGGTACGAGCAGTACTTC. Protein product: CASSQARLAGYEQYF.

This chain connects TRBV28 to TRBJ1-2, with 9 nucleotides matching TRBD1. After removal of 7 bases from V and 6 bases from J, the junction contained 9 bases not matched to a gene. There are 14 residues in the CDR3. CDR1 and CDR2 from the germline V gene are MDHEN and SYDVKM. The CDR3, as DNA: TGTGCCAGCAACGTAGGAGACAGGGGGGATGGCTACACCTTC. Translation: CASNVGDRGDGYTF.